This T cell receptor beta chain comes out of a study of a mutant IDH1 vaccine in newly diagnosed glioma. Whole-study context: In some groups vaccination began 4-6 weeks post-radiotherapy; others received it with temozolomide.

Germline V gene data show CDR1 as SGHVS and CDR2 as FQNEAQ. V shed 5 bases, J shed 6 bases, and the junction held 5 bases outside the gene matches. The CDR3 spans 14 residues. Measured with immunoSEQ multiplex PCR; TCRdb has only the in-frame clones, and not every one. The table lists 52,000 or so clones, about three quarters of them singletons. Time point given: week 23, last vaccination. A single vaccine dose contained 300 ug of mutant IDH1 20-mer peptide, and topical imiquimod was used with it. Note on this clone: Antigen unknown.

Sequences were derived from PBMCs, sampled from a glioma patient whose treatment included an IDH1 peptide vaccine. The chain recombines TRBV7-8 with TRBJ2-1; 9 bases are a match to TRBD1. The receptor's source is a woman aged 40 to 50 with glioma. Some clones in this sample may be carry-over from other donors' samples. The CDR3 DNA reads TGTGCCAGCAGCGTTCGGGACAGGGTCAATGAGCAGTTCTTC. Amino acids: CASSVRDRVNEQFF.